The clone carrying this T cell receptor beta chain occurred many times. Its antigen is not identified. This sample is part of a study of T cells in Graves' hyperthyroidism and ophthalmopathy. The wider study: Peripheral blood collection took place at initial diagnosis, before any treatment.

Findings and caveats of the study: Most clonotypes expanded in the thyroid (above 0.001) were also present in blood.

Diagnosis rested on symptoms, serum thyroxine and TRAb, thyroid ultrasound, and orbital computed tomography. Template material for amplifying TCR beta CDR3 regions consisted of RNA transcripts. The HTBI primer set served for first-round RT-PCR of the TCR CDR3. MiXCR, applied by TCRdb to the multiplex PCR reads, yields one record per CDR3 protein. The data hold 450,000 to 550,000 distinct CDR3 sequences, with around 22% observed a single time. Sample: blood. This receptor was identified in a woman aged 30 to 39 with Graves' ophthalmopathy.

CDR3 in DNA: TGTGCCAGCAGCTTGGAGCGGGGGGGCGGAAAGACCCAGTACTTC. It translates to CASSLERGGGKTQYF. The J gene is TRBJ2-5, the V gene TRBV5-4; 10 bases are shared with TRBD2. CDR1 and CDR2 (germline): SGHNT, YYREEE (reference sequence). The V segment lost 0 bases and the J segment 6 bases; nucleotides outside the gene matches: 5. This CDR3 region has 15 residues.